These T cell receptor beta chains were read from a single sample in a study of cytomegalovirus exposure and HLA in healthy donors. Sequencing was performed with immunoSEQ multiplex PCR; in TCRdb, only in-frame clones are kept and a portion is missing. Of roughly 200,000 clones listed, 75% to 90% are singletons. Sample: PBMCs. These receptors were collected from a boy under 10 years old in good health and CMV-seronegative. The CDR3 runs from the conserved cysteine through the conserved F or W. Fields, in order: D gene, clone size, V gene, J gene, CDR3 DNA, CDR3 protein. A D gene is named only where the DNA matches it firmly. Not all rows give a size; the values are once, few, many and, for expanded clones, a class.

.	.	TRBV28	TRBJ1-5	TGTGCCAGCAACTCACAGGGCCTCAATCAGCCCCAGCATTTT	CASNSQGLNQPQHF
.	once	TRBV9	TRBJ2-3	TGTGCCAGCAGCGTACGACAGGGCACAGATACGCAGTATTTT	CASSVRQGTDTQYF
TRBD1	.	TRBV28	TRBJ2-7	TGTTCCCACTCCGGGACAGGACTCTCCTACGAGCAGTACTTC	CSHSGTGLSYEQYF
TRBD2	.	TRBV5-1	TRBJ2-7	TGCGCCAGCAGCCAGGGACTAGCCGGAGGGCTCGAGCAGTACTTC	CASSQGLAGGLEQYF
TRBD1	.	TRBV6-5	TRBJ2-7	TGTGCCAGCAGTTACGGAGGTCAGGGGGACGAGCAGTACTTC	CASSYGGQGDEQYF
.	.	TRBV18	TRBJ1-5	TGTGCCAGCTCACTACGGGAGGGGCGGCAGCCCCAGCATTTT	CASSLREGRQPQHF
.	.	TRBV6-5	TRBJ1-1	TGTGCCAGCAGTTACTCCGGGAGCAACACTGAAGCTTTCTTT	CASSYSGSNTEAFF
.	.	TRBV7-3	TRBJ2-1	TGTGCCAGCGGGCTCCCCTCGGGGAATGAGCAGTTCTTC	CASGLPSGNEQFF
TRBD1	.	TRBV5-1	TRBJ1-1	TGCGCCAGCAGCTTGTGGACAGGGGGCGAGGACACTGAAGCTTTCTTT	CASSLWTGGEDTEAFF
TRBD2	.	TRBV5-1	TRBJ2-7	TGCGCCAGCAGTACGGGACTAGCTGCGGCAGAGCAGTACTTC	CASSTGLAAAEQYF
.	.	TRBV28	TRBJ1-5	TGTGCCAGCAGTTTTTCCGGGAGCAATCAGCCCCAGCATTTT	CASSFSGSNQPQHF
.	.	TRBV28	TRBJ1-2	TGTGCCAGCAGTTTATTGGGCTCTGGCTACACCTTC	CASSLLGSGYTF
TRBD1	.	TRBV11-2	TRBJ2-7	TGTGCCAGCAGCTCGACAGGGTTCAAACGGTACGAGCAGTACTTC	CASSSTGFKRYEQYF
TRBD1	.	TRBV5-1	TRBJ2-5	TGCGCCAGCAGCCGACCGGGACAGGGCTTAGAGACCCAGTACTTC	CASSRPGQGLETQYF
.	.	TRBV19	TRBJ1-1	TGTGCCAGTAGTATAAACGCGGAGGCTGAAGCTTTCTTT	CASSINAEAEAFF
.	few	TRBV28	TRBJ2-7	TGTGCCAGCAGGGGCGGGCCCTACGAGCAGTACTTC	CASRGGPYEQYF
.	.	TRBV5-1	TRBJ1-1	TGCGCCAGCAGCTTGGTGCAGGGCACTGAAGCTTTCTTT	CASSLVQGTEAFF
.	.	TRBV6-1	TRBJ1-2	TGCGCCAGCAGTGAAGGAACAGGGATCCTTCATGGCTACACCTTC	CASSEGTGILHGYTF
TRBD1	.	TRBV19	TRBJ1-1	TGTGCCAGTAGTACCCTACAGGGGAGTGAAGCTTTCTTT	CASSTLQGSEAFF
.	.	TRBV5-1	TRBJ2-5	TGCGCCAGCAGCTTGGGGGTTGTGGCAGCGGAAGAGACCCAGTACTTC	CASSLGVVAAEETQYF
.	.	TRBV30	TRBJ2-7	TGTGCCTGGAGGTCCGGGACAACGTTTTACGAGCAGTACTTC	CAWRSGTTFYEQYF
TRBD1	.	TRBV19	TRBJ1-5	TGTGCCAGTACCGCGGGACAGGGAGGTCAGCCCCAGCATTTT	CASTAGQGGQPQHF
.	once	TRBV6-1	TRBJ1-1	TGTGCCAGCAGTGAATCAGGGCGGTTCACTGAAGCTTTCTTT	CASSESGRFTEAFF
TRBD2	few	TRBV27	TRBJ2-1	TGTGCCAGCAGCTCCGGACTAGTCTACAATGAGCAGTTCTTC	CASSSGLVYNEQFF
.	once	TRBV19	TRBJ2-7	TGTGCCAGTAGTAAAGACGCGGGAACCACCTACGAGCAGTACTTC	CASSKDAGTTYEQYF
.	.	TRBV19	TRBJ1-5	TGTGCCAGTAGTATAGGTCAGGGGTATCAGCCCCAGCATTTT	CASSIGQGYQPQHF
TRBD1	.	TRBV7-9	TRBJ2-2	TGTGCCAGCAGCTTTCACGGGACAGGGGACACCGGGGAGCTGTTTTTT	CASSFHGTGDTGELFF
TRBD1	.	TRBV11-2	TRBJ2-2	TGTGCCAGCAGCTTAGGGACAGGGGCCTTGGGGAAGCTGTTTTTT	CASSLGTGALGKLFF
TRBD2	once	TRBV7-8	TRBJ2-5	TGTGCCAGCAGCTTAGCGGGACTAGGAAAAGAGACCCAGTACTTC	CASSLAGLGKETQYF
TRBD1	few	TRBV2	TRBJ2-7	TGTGCCAGCAGCCAGGGGGTCCCTCCCTACGAGCAGTACTTC	CASSQGVPPYEQYF
.	.	TRBV28	TRBJ1-2	TGTGCCAGCAGTTTAGAGGGTTTAGTCTACACCTTC	CASSLEGLVYTF
TRBD1	.	TRBV5-1	TRBJ1-2	TGCGCCAGCAGCCTCGGCGACAGGGATTGGTTGGACTATGGCTACACCTTC	CASSLGDRDWLDYGYTF
TRBD1	once	TRBV14	TRBJ2-5	TGTGCCAGCAGCTCCCGGACAGGGCTTTGGGAGACCCAGTACTTC	CASSSRTGLWETQYF
TRBD1	once	TRBV4-2	TRBJ1-1	TGTGCCAGCAGCCAAGTAGGTACAGGGGCGCTTGGGAACACTGAAGCTTTCTTT	CASSQVGTGALGNTEAFF
TRBD2	.	TRBV2	TRBJ2-7	TGTGCCGGCAGTGACCCTTATCTAGCGGAAAGCTCCTACGAGCAGTACTTC	CAGSDPYLAESSYEQYF
.	.	TRBV4-1	TRBJ2-3	TGCGCCAGCAGCCAAGAGCGTCAGGGGATCACAGATACGCAGTATTTT	CASSQERQGITDTQYF
TRBD1	.	TRBV6-4	TRBJ2-2	TGTGCCAGCAGCCGGACAGGGGTGACTCTAGGGGGGAGAGATGCCGGGGAGCTGTTTTTT	CASSRTGVTLGGRDAGELFF
TRBD1	.	TRBV6-4	TRBJ1-6	TGTGCCAGGGATTTCCGGGACAGGAATAATTCACCCCTCCACTTT	CARDFRDRNNSPLHF
TRBD2	.	TRBV7-3	TRBJ2-3	TGTGCCAGCAGCCCACGGACTAGCGGGGGAACAGATACGCAGTATTTT	CASSPRTSGGTDTQYF
TRBD1	.	TRBV5-4	TRBJ1-2	TGTGCCAGCAGCGCCCAGGGACAGAACTATGGCTACACCTTC	CASSAQGQNYGYTF
TRBD1	few	TRBV4-1	TRBJ1-2	TGCGCCAGCAGCCAAGGGGACAGCAGCGTCTATGGCTACACCTTC	CASSQGDSSVYGYTF
.	.	TRBV20-1	TRBJ2-3	TGCAGTGCTAGTTTATCGGATACGCAGTATTTT	CSASLSDTQYF
.	.	TRBV5-1	TRBJ1-2	TGCGCCAGCCGAAGAGGTATCCAGCAGATAAATGTAAACGACTATGGCTACACCTTC	CASRRGIQQINVNDYGYTF
TRBD2	.	TRBV30	TRBJ2-1	TGTGCCTGGAGTACGACTAGCGGGAGTCTATACAATGAGCAGTTCTTC	CAWSTTSGSLYNEQFF
.	once	TRBV28	TRBJ2-7	TGTGCCAGCAAAAGGAGTTCCTACGAGCAGTACTTC	CASKRSSYEQYF
.	.	TRBV2	TRBJ2-7	TGTGCCAGCAGCGTCGACCGCGATAGAGGGTCCTACGAGCAGTACTTC	CASSVDRDRGSYEQYF
TRBD2	.	TRBV6-4	TRBJ2-1	TGTGCCAGCAGTGTGGGGAGCGGGGTTTCCTACAATGAGCAGTTCTTC	CASSVGSGVSYNEQFF
.	.	TRBV29-1	TRBJ1-2	TGCAGCGTTGGGCAGGATGGCTACACCTTC	CSVGQDGYTF
TRBD1	.	TRBV29-1	TRBJ2-7	TGCAGCGTTGCCGGGGGACAGGGCCCCCCCTACGAGCAGTACTTC	CSVAGGQGPPYEQYF
.	.	TRBV11-2	TRBJ2-7	TGTGCCAGCAGCTTAGATATTGGCAGGGGTTTCGAGCAGTACTTC	CASSLDIGRGFEQYF